Below are 25 T cell receptor beta chains sequenced from a single sample in a study of blood T cell repertoires in COVID-19. Data came from immunoSEQ multiplex PCR; TCRdb stores just in-frame clones and leaves some out. The sample lists about 49,000 clones; 85% to 90% were seen once. Sequenced sample: peripheral blood. Receptors originate from a middle-aged man with active COVID-19.

The V call is TRBV4-1, the J call TRBJ2-7; possibly TRBD2 for D (5 bases). The CDR3 sequence is 16 residues long. V was trimmed by 0 bases and J by 0 bases, leaving 12 bases between them. Germline values: CDR1 MGHRA, CDR2 YSYEKL. The CDR3 reads CASSQESADFSYEQYF. CDR3 in DNA: TGCGCCAGCAGCCAAGAGTCAGCGGACTTCTCCTACGAGCAGTACTTC.

V gene TRBV5-1 combines with J gene TRBJ2-5; D is perhaps TRBD1 (5 bases). CDR1 is SGHRS and CDR2 is YFSETQ in the germline V gene. The CDR3 extends over 11 amino acids. V lost 7 bases and J 2 bases, leaving 6 bases between the germline ends. CDR3 in DNA: TGCGCCAGCGGGGCTCAAGAGACCCAGTACTTC. Its protein product is CASGAQETQYF.

The V gene is TRBV4-2, the J gene TRBJ2-2; 9 bases align to TRBD1. The CDR3 consists of 15 residues. Germline V gene data show CDR1 as LGHNA and CDR2 as YNFKEQ. V lost 3 bases to trimming and J lost 5 bases; unmatched junction nucleotides: 4. Written as DNA, the CDR3 is TGTGCCAGCAGCCAGGACAGGGGATATACCGGGGAGCTGTTTTTT. Translated, it gives CASSQDRGYTGELFF.

The rearrangement uses TRBV5-1 and TRBJ2-7, with D maybe TRBD2 (7 bases). The ends were cut back, 4 bases at V and 2 bases at J, with 13 bases in the middle. The CDR3 contains 14 residues. The V gene's germline CDR1 is SGHRS and CDR2 YFSETQ. The chain's CDR3 is CASSDRGATYEQYF. The CDR3 coding sequence is TGCGCCAGCAGCGACCGGGGGGCCACCTACGAGCAGTACTTC.

This chain uses TRBV19 with TRBJ1-4; TRBD1 agrees at 7 bases. With 5 bases clipped from V and 8 bases from J, the junction kept 11 bases outside the gene matches. There are 15 residues in the CDR3. From germline, CDR1 is LNHDA and CDR2 SQIVND (reference sequence). As DNA, the CDR3 is TGTGCCAGTAGTCTGGAAACCGGGACAGCCGAAAAACTGTTTTTT. Translating it yields CASSLETGTAEKLFF.

The chain employs TRBV7-3 and TRBJ1-6, with D perhaps TRBD1 (6 bases). CDR3 length: 14 residues. The V end lost 1 base, the J end lost 7 bases, and 8 bases lay between the germline ends. Germline assignment: CDR1 SGHTA and CDR2 FQGTGA. DNA of the CDR3: TGTGCCAGCAGCTTAAGTGGGGGCAATTCACCCCTCCACTTT. It translates to CASSLSGGNSPLHF. The full variable domain, rest sourced from reference TRBV7-3 and TRBJ1-6, is GAGVSQTPSNKVTEKGKYVELRCDPISGHTALYWYRQSLGQGPEFLIYFQGTGAADDSGLPNDRFFAVRPEGSVSTLKIQRTERGDSAVYLCASSLSGGNSPLHFGNGTRLTVT.

The chain carries TRBV28 and TRBJ1-2; D remains unclear. V was trimmed by 6 bases and J by 5 bases, leaving 13 bases between them. The CDR3 totals 13 residues. Per the germline V gene, CDR1 is MDHEN and CDR2 is SYDVKM. CDR3 sequence (DNA): TGTGCCAGCAGCTCGGGATCTTCATATGGCTACACCTTC. Protein: CASSSGSSYGYTF.

V usage is TRBV18 and J usage is TRBJ2-7, with 7 positions matching TRBD2. V lost 3 bases and J lost 2; bases outside the gene matches: 10. The CDR3 totals 16 residues. Germline V gives CDR1 KGHSH, CDR2 LQKENI. CDR3 amino acids: CASSPPAGRNPYEQYF. The CDR3 coding sequence is TGTGCCAGCTCACCCCCAGCGGGACGGAACCCCTACGAGCAGTACTTC.

The chain employs TRBV7-6 and TRBJ2-1; TRBD1 matches at 10 bases. Germline values: CDR1 SGHVS, CDR2 FNYEAQ. The length of the CDR3 is 15 residues. The junction had 8 bases not matched to a gene; V was cut back by 5 bases and J by 7 bases. CDR3 coding DNA: TGTGCCAGCAGCACCGCCGACAGGGGGCCGAATGAGCAGTTCTTC. Amino acid sequence: CASSTADRGPNEQFF.

The chain has TRBV7-9 and TRBJ1-2; 8 bases map to TRBD1. Germline CDR1 and CDR2: SEHNR and FQNEAQ (reference sequence). The CDR3 is 13 residues long. The trim removed 5 bases at V and 2 bases at J, leaving 1 base unmatched. Written as DNA, the CDR3 is TGTGCCAGCAGCGGGGACAGGAACTATGGCTACACCTTC. This codes for CASSGDRNYGYTF.

V usage is TRBV6-6 and J usage is TRBJ2-1; 15 bases match TRBD2. The CDR3 totals 15 residues. Germline CDR1 and CDR2: MNHNY and SVGAGI (reference sequence). V lost 7 bases, J lost 7 bases, and 5 bases stayed unmatched. CDR3 protein: CASILGLAGGNEQFF. The CDR3 DNA sequence: TGTGCCAGCATCCTAGGACTAGCGGGAGGGAATGAGCAGTTCTTC.

The V call is TRBV27, the J call TRBJ2-7; TRBD2 aligns across 10 bases. V was pared by 5 bases and J by 4 bases, with 8 bases of the junction left unmatched. Germline loops: CDR1 MNHEY, CDR2 SMNVEV (reference sequence). The CDR3 is made up of 15 amino acids. DNA for the CDR3: TGTGCCAGCAGTCGGCTAGCGGGAGTAATATACGAGCAGTACTTC. Its protein product is CASSRLAGVIYEQYF.

The chain uses TRBV11-2 and TRBJ2-2; D is unresolved. CDR3 size: 16 residues. Germline-derived CDR1 and CDR2 are SGHAT and FQNNGV. V lost 1 base and J 5 bases, leaving 14 bases between the germline ends. The CDR3 bases are TGTGCCAGCAGCTTAGTTGTCAGGTGGTCTACCGGGGAGCTGTTTTTT. Translation gives CASSLVVRWSTGELFF.

V usage is TRBV6-5 and J usage is TRBJ2-2, with D possibly matching TRBD1 (6 bases). There are 15 residues in the CDR3. Trimming removed 8 bases from V and 1 base from J, with 14 bases in between. Germline V gene lookup returns CDR1 MNHEY and CDR2 SVGAGI. In DNA, the CDR3 is TGTGCCAGCCGGCTCAGGGGTAGGAACACCGGGGAGCTGTTTTTT. Residues: CASRLRGRNTGELFF.

The chain has TRBV27 and TRBJ1-4, with 11 bases identical to TRBD1. V dropped 6 bases and J dropped 7; count of bases not matched to a gene: 7. CDR1 and CDR2 (germline): MNHEY, SMNVEV (reference sequence). CDR3 length: 15 amino acids. CDR3 bases: TGTGCCAGCAGCGTCCGGGACAGGGGGAGTGAAAAACTGTTTTTT. As protein: CASSVRDRGSEKLFF. Combining the CDR3 with reference TRBV27 and TRBJ1-4 gives the whole variable domain EAQVTQNPRYLITVTGKKLTVTCSQNMNHEYMSWYRQDPGLGLRQIYYSMNVEVTDKGDVPEGYKVSRKEKRNFPLILESPSPNQTSLYFCASSVRDRGSEKLFFGSGTQLSVL.

V and J are TRBV27 and TRBJ2-7, with 10 bases lining up with TRBD1. After removal of 6 bases from V and 7 bases from J, the junction contained 12 bases not matched to a gene. CDR3 length equals 15 residues. Germline assignment: CDR1 MNHEY and CDR2 SMNVEV (reference sequence). The CDR3: CASSRQGATMGEQYF. The CDR3, as DNA: TGTGCCAGCAGCCGACAGGGGGCAACTATGGGGGAGCAGTACTTC.

The genes are TRBV30 and TRBJ2-3; D not certain. Germline CDR1 reads GTSNPN; CDR2 reads SVGIG (reference sequence). This CDR3 is 12 amino acids long. V was pared by 2 bases and J by 4 bases, with 7 bases between. CDR3 region: CAWSYRADTQYF. The CDR3 DNA follows: TGTGCCTGGAGTTATCGGGCAGATACGCAGTATTTT.

The chain couples TRBV5-1 to TRBJ2-7; 7 bases are shared with TRBD1. The CDR3 extends over 13 amino acids. After removal of 4 bases from V and 3 bases from J, the junction contained 4 bases not matched to a gene. The V gene's germline CDR1 is SGHRS and CDR2 YFSETQ. The DNA for the CDR3 is TGCGCCAGCAGCCCGGGGACAGTCTACGAGCAGTACTTC. As protein: CASSPGTVYEQYF.

The J gene is TRBJ2-1, the V gene TRBV27; 12 nucleotides align to TRBD2. V dropped 8 bases and J dropped 6; count of bases not matched to a gene: 14. The CDR3 runs 17 residues. From germline, CDR1 is MNHEY and CDR2 SMNVEV (reference sequence). The CDR3 DNA sequence: TGTGCCAGCCTTCCCCCGGGACTAGCGGGTCTAGCCAATGAGCAGTTCTTC. This gives the protein CASLPPGLAGLANEQFF.

The J gene is TRBJ2-5, the V gene TRBV5-1; 10 nucleotides match TRBD2. This CDR3 has 14 residues. The J segment lost 4 bases and the V segment lost 3 bases, leaving 3 bases of the junction unmatched. CDR1 SGHRS and CDR2 YFSETQ come from the germline V gene. In DNA form, the CDR3 reads TGCGCCAGCAGCTCATGGACTAGCGGAGAGACCCAGTACTTC. Its protein product is CASSSWTSGETQYF.

This chain connects TRBV5-1 to TRBJ2-2; 7 bases are a match to TRBD2. CDR1 is SGHRS, CDR2 YFSETQ, per germline. This CDR3 contains 16 residues. The V and J ends lost 1 base and 2 bases, in that order; junction bases with no gene match: 5. The CDR3 DNA sequence: TGCGCCAGCAGCTTGTTCCAGCGGGAAAACACCGGGGAGCTGTTTTTT. This encodes CASSLFQRENTGELFF.

The chain couples TRBV3-1 (or the pseudogene TRBV3-2) to TRBJ2-3; perhaps TRBD2 as D (5 bases). V lost 5 bases and J 2 bases, leaving 14 bases between the germline ends. In germline, CDR1 is LGHDT, CDR2 YNNKEL (reference sequence). The CDR3 has 15 residues. The CDR3 DNA is TGTGCCAGCAGCTCCCGGCGGGCTTACACAGATACGCAGTATTTT. It translates to CASSSRRAYTDTQYF.

The chain carries TRBV19 and TRBJ1-2; D remains ambiguous. The CDR3 is 14 residues long. V lost 10 bases and J lost 8, with 23 bases in between. The germline CDR1 and CDR2 sequences are LNHDA and SQIVND (reference sequence). The CDR3 nucleotides read TGTGCCACCAAACTCGCGCGCTCCCTGAGGGGCTACACCTTC. This gives the protein CATKLARSLRGYTF.

The chain carries TRBV11-2 and TRBJ1-1; no clear D. This CDR3 has 14 residues. The germline gives CDR1 SGHAT, CDR2 FQNNGV. Trimming stripped 5 bases from V and 1 base from J, with 11 bases between. Here the CDR3 DNA reads TGTGCCAGCAGCAGAGGACTCACGAACACTGAAGCTTTCTTT. This encodes CASSRGLTNTEAFF.

V usage is TRBV28 and J usage is TRBJ1-1; D is undetermined. Trimming removed 8 bases at V and 2 bases at J, with 6 bases between. This CDR3 is built from 11 residues. The germline V gene encodes CDR1 MDHEN and CDR2 SYDVKM. CDR3 loop: CASGSNTEAFF. The CDR3 DNA reads TGTGCCAGCGGCTCCAACACTGAAGCTTTCTTT.